This T cell receptor beta chain was sequenced for a study of cytomegalovirus exposure and HLA in healthy donors. Study observations and caveats: Usually a TCR sequence was rare, but some public TCRs were found in many donors.

In germline, CDR1 is SGDLS, CDR2 YYNGEE. CDR3 size: 15 residues. Trimming cost V 2 bases and J 3 bases, with 12 bases left between them. The assay was immunoSEQ multiplex PCR, and TCRdb's table has in-frame clones only and misses some. The sample lists tens of thousands of clones; approximately 96% were seen once. With regard to this clone: What it binds is unknown.

Sequencing was performed on PBMCs. This receptor was obtained from a man younger than 35 in good health and CMV-seronegative. The chain has TRBV9 and TRBJ2-1; D may be TRBD2 (5 bases). The CDR3 DNA reads as TGTGCCAGCAGCGTTGCGGGCAACCACTACAATGAGCAGTTCTTC. It codes for CASSVAGNHYNEQFF.